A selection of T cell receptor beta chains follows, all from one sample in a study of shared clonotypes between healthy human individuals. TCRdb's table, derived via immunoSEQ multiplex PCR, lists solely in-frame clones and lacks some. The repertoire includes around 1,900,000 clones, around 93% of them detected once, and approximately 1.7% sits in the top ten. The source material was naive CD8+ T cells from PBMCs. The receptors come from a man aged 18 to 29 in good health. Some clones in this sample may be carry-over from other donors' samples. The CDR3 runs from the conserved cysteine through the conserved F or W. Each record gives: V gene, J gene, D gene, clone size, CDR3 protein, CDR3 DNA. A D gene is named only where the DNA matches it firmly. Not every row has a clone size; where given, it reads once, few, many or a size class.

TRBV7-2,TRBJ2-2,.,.,CASSSGLYTGELFF,TGTGCCAGCAGCTCGGGACTTTACACCGGGGAGCTGTTTTTT
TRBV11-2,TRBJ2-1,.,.,CASSYIVSSYEQFF,TGTGCCAGCAGCTATATAGTGAGCTCCTATGAGCAGTTCTTC
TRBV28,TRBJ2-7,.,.,CASSLNRRSYEQYF,TGTGCCAGCAGTTTAAACAGGAGGTCCTACGAGCAGTACTTC
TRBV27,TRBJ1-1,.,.,CASSFALELEAFF,TGTGCCAGCAGTTTTGCCCTAGAGTTAGAAGCTTTCTTT
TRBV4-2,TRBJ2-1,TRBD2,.,CASRRLAGVNEQFF,TGTGCCAGCAGACGACTAGCGGGAGTCAATGAGCAGTTCTTC
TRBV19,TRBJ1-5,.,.,CASSIILGDQPQHF,TGTGCCAGTAGTATCATTCTGGGGGACCAGCCCCAGCATTTT
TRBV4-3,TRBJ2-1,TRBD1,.,CASSQRRPGQRSYNEQFF,TGCGCCAGCAGCCAACGAAGACCGGGACAGCGATCCTACAATGAGCAGTTCTTC
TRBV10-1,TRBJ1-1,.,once,CASSEGRPGTEAFF,TGCGCCAGCAGTGAAGGCAGACCGGGCACTGAAGCTTTCTTT
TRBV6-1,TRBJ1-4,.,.,CASSDWDEKLFF,TGTGCCAGCAGTGATTGGGATGAAAAACTGTTTTTT
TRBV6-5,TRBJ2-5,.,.,CASSYAWATETQYF,TGTGCCAGCAGTTACGCGTGGGCTACCGAGACCCAGTACTTC
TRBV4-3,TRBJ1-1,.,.,CASSQDWEGNTEAFF,TGCGCCAGCAGCCAAGATTGGGAGGGGAACACTGAAGCTTTCTTT
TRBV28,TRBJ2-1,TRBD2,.,CASTLPLAGVSGNEQFF,TGTGCCAGCACCCTCCCACTAGCGGGGGTTAGCGGCAATGAGCAGTTCTTC
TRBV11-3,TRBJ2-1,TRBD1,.,CASSLGGYRGLSYNEQFF,TGTGCCAGCAGCTTGGGGGGCTACAGGGGGCTTTCCTACAATGAGCAGTTCTTC
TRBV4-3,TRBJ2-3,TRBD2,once,CASSQDRLREFSADTQYF,TGCGCCAGCAGCCAAGATCGATTGCGGGAGTTTAGTGCAGATACGCAGTATTTT
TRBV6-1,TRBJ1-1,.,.,CASSDFVGAEGTEAFF,TGTGCCAGCAGTGATTTCGTCGGGGCGGAAGGCACTGAAGCTTTCTTT
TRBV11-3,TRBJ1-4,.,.,CASSSSQNTVRTNEKLFF,TGTGCCAGCAGCTCCAGCCAAAATACAGTGAGAACTAATGAAAAACTGTTTTTT
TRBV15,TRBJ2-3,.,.,CATSSSLGPTDTQYF,TGTGCCACCAGCAGCTCCTTGGGCCCCACAGATACGCAGTATTTT
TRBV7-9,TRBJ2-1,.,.,CASRASGYNEQFF,TGTGCCAGCAGGGCGAGTGGGTACAATGAGCAGTTCTTC
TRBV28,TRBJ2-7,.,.,CASSLIAALYEQYF,TGTGCCAGCAGTTTAATAGCAGCTCTCTACGAGCAGTACTTC
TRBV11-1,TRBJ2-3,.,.,CASSHEASTDTQYF,TGTGCCAGCAGCCACGAGGCTAGCACAGATACGCAGTATTTT
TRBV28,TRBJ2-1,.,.,CASSQGLSSYNEQFF,TGTGCCAGCAGTCAGGGACTGAGCTCCTACAATGAGCAGTTCTTC
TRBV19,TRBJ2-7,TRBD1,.,CASSLQGANEQYF,TGTGCCAGTAGTCTGCAGGGGGCGAACGAGCAGTACTTC
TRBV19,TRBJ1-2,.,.,CASSINRGYTF,TGTGCCAGTAGTATAAACCGTGGCTACACCTTC
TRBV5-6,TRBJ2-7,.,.,CASSLGGRAHEQYF,TGTGCCAGCAGCTTGGGTGGCAGGGCCCACGAGCAGTACTTC
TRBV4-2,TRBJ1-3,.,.,CASSQGIQGIGNTIYF,TGTGCCAGCAGCCAAGGTATTCAGGGGATCGGAAACACCATATATTTT
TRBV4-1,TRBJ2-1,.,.,CASSQVGLASYNEQFF,TGCGCCAGCAGCCAAGTCGGCCTAGCTTCTTACAATGAGCAGTTCTTC
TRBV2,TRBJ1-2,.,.,CARPTQGSLGYGYTF,TGTGCCAGACCTACCCAAGGAAGCCTTGGCTATGGCTACACCTTC
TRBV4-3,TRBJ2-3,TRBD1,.,CASSQDGTGTSTDTQYF,TGCGCCAGCAGCCAAGACGGGACAGGGACTAGCACAGATACGCAGTATTTT
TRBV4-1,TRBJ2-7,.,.,CASSQVLDHYEQYF,TGCGCCAGCAGCCAAGTCCTTGACCACTACGAGCAGTACTTC
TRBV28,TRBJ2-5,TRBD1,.,CASSPGGMGQETQYF,TGTGCCAGCAGTCCAGGGGGTATGGGCCAAGAGACCCAGTACTTC
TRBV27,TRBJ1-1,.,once,CASSWQANTEAFF,TGTGCCAGCAGTTGGCAGGCGAACACTGAAGCTTTCTTT
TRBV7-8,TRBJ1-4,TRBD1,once,CASRPGQINEKLFF,TGTGCCAGCAGACCGGGACAGATAAATGAAAAACTGTTTTTT
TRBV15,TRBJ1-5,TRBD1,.,CATSRETGMGQPQHF,TGTGCCACCAGCAGAGAGACAGGGATGGGTCAGCCCCAGCATTTT
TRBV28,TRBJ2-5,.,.,CASSLSSDRSNQETQYF,TGTGCCAGCAGTTTATCGTCCGACAGGTCCAATCAAGAGACCCAGTACTTC
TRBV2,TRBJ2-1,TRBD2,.,CASSWTSGPPYNEQFF,TGTGCCAGCAGTTGGACTAGCGGACCTCCCTACAATGAGCAGTTCTTC
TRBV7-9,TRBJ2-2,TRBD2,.,CASSPPLGGTVYTGELFF,TGTGCCAGCAGCCCCCCTTTGGGGGGGACCGTTTACACCGGGGAGCTGTTTTTT
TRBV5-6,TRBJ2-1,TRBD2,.,CASSGGSYEQFF,TGTGCCAGCAGCGGCGGGAGTTATGAGCAGTTCTTC
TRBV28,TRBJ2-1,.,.,CASSFAGIINEQFF,TGTGCCAGCAGTTTTGCTGGGATCATCAATGAGCAGTTCTTC
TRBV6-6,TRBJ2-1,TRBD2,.,CASNPGLANEQFF,TGTGCCAGCAATCCGGGACTAGCGAATGAGCAGTTCTTC
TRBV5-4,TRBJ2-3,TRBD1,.,CASSDGTADTQYF,TGTGCCAGCAGCGACGGGACAGCAGATACGCAGTATTTT
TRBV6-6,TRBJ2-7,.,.,CASSLNRDIRYEQYF,TGTGCCAGCAGCCTGAACCGGGACATACGTTACGAGCAGTACTTC
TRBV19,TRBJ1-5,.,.,CASSYTYQPQHF,TGTGCCAGTAGTTATACTTATCAGCCCCAGCATTTT
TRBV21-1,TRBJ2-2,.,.,CASSAGQGASGELFF,TGTGCCAGCAGCGCCGGACAGGGGGCTTCCGGGGAGCTGTTTTTT
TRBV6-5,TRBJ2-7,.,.,CASSPLRVASYEQYF,TGTGCCAGCAGCCCCCTTAGGGTTGCATCCTACGAGCAGTACTTC
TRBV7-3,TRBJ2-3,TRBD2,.,CASSLVAGGITDTQYF,TGTGCCAGCAGCTTAGTAGCGGGAGGGATCACAGATACGCAGTATTTT
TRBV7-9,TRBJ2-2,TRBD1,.,CASSGQGFPGELFF,TGTGCCAGCAGCGGACAGGGTTTCCCCGGGGAGCTGTTTTTT
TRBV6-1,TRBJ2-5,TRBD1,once,CASSRGLGQETQYF,TGTGCCAGCAGTAGGGGGCTGGGGCAAGAGACCCAGTACTTC
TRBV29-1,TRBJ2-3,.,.,CSVEDPTFASDTQYF,TGCAGCGTTGAAGATCCGACCTTTGCGTCCGATACGCAGTATTTT
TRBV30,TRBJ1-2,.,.,CAWSGYSSYNSYGYTF,TGTGCCTGGAGCGGGTACAGCAGTTATAATTCCTATGGCTACACCTTC
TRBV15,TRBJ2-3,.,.,CATSSETDSTDTQYF,TGTGCCACCAGCAGTGAAACCGATAGCACAGATACGCAGTATTTT